This passage covers 2 T cell receptor beta chains from one sample sequenced in a study of cytomegalovirus exposure and HLA in healthy donors. Primers included in the PCR were 60 Vbeta and 13 Jbeta primers. The assay was immunoSEQ multiplex PCR, and TCRdb's table has in-frame clones only and misses some. The data show 150,000 to 200,000 clones, with roughly 84% seen just once and about 0.25% held by the top ten. Sequencing used PBMCs. These receptors were obtained from a boy between 5 and 17 years old in good health and CMV-seronegative.

Details on this clone: The sample carries other DNA sequences with the same CDR3. The chain combines TRBV27 with TRBJ1-5; D might be TRBD1 (6 bases). The V end lost 5 bases, the J end lost 4 bases, and 12 bases lay between the germline ends. The CDR3 sequence is 14 residues long. The germline gives CDR1 MNHEY, CDR2 SMNVEV (reference sequence). The CDR3 region has the DNA TGTGCCAGCAGTCTAGGCAGGGGTAATCAGCCCCAGCATTTT. It encodes CASSLGRGNQPQHF.

The chain is built from TRBV2 and TRBJ1-6; possibly TRBD1 for D (5 bases). V was pared by 5 bases and J by 8 bases, with 13 bases between. The CDR3 sequence is 14 residues long. Per the germline V gene, CDR1 is SNHLY and CDR2 is FYNNEI. The CDR3: CASSRQPPDSPLHF. The CDR3 nucleotides are TGTGCCAGCAGTCGACAGCCTCCGGATTCACCCCTCCACTTT.